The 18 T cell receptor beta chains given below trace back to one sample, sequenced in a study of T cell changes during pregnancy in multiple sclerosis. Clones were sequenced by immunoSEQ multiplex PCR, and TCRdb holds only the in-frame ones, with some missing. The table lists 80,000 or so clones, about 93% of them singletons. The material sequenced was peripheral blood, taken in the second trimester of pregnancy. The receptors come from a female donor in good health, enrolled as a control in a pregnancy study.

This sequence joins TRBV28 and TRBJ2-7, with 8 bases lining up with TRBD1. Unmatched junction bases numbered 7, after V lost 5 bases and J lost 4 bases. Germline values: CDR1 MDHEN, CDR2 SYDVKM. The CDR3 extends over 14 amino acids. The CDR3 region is CASSEVTGAYEQYF. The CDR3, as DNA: TGTGCCAGCAGTGAAGTGACAGGGGCTTACGAGCAGTACTTC.

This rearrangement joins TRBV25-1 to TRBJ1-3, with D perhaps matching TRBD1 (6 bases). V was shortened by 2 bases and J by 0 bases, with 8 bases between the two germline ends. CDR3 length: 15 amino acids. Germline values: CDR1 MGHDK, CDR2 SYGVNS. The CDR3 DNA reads TGTGCCAGCAGTGAACGACAGGTCTCTGGAAACACCATATATTTT. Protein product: CASSERQVSGNTIYF.

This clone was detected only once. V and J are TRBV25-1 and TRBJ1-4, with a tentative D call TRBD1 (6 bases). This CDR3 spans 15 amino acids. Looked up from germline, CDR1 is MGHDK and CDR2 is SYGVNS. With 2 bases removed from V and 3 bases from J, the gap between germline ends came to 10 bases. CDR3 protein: CASSEGQSANEKLFF. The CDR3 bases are TGTGCCAGCAGTGAAGGACAGAGCGCTAATGAAAAACTGTTTTTT.

The CDR3 is CASSGLLMPGQGSYEQYF. In nucleotides, the CDR3 is TGTGCCAGCAGTGGGCTCCTAATGCCGGGACAGGGATCCTACGAGCAGTACTTC. The J gene is TRBJ2-7, the V gene TRBV2; 9 bases line up with TRBD1. This CDR3 is 18 amino acids long. CDR1 and CDR2 from the germline V gene are SNHLY and FYNNEI. Unmatched junction bases numbered 14, after V lost 4 bases and J lost 1 base.

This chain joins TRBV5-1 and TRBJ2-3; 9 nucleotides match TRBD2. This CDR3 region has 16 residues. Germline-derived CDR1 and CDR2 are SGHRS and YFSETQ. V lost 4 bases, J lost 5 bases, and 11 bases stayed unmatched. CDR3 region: CASSGSAGGHVDTQYF. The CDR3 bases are TGCGCCAGCAGCGGGTCGGCGGGAGGGCATGTAGATACGCAGTATTTT.

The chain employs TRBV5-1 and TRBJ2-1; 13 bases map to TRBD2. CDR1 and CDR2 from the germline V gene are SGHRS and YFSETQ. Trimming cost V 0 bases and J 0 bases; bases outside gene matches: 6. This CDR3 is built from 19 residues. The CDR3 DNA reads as TGCGCCAGCAGCTTGGCCGGGACTAGCGGGGCTAGCTCCTACAATGAGCAGTTCTTC. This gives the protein CASSLAGTSGASSYNEQFF.

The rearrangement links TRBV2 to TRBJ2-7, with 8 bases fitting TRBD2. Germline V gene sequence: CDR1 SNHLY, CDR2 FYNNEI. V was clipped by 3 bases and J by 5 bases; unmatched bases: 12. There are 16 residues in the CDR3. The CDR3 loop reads CASSDPSGRGRNEQYF. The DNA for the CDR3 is TGTGCCAGCAGTGATCCCAGCGGGAGAGGTAGGAACGAGCAGTACTTC.

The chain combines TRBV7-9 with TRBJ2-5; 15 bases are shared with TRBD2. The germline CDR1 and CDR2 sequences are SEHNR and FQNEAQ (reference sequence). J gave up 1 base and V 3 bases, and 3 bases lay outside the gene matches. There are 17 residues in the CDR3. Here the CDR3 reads CASSFRTSGRGQETQYF. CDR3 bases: TGTGCCAGCAGCTTCCGGACTAGCGGGAGGGGCCAAGAGACCCAGTACTTC.

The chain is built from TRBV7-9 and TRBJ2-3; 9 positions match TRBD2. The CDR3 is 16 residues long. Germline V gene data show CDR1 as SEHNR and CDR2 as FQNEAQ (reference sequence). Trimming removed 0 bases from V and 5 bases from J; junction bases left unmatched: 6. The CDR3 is CASSLAIAGDLDTQYF. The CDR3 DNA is TGTGCCAGCAGCTTAGCGATAGCGGGAGATTTAGATACGCAGTATTTT.

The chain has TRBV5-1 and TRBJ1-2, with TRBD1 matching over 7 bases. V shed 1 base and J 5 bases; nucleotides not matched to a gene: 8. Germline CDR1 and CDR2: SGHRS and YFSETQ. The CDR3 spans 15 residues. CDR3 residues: CASSLRDSISYGYTF. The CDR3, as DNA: TGCGCCAGCAGCTTGAGGGACAGTATCTCGTATGGCTACACCTTC.

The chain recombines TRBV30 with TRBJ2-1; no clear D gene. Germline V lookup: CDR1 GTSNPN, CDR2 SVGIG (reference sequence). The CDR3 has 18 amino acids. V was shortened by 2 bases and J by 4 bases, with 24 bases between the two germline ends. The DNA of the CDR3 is TGTGCCTGGAGTAGTACCGTCCGGCGGCCCCTGAATTACAATGAGCAGTTCTTC. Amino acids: CAWSSTVRRPLNYNEQFF.

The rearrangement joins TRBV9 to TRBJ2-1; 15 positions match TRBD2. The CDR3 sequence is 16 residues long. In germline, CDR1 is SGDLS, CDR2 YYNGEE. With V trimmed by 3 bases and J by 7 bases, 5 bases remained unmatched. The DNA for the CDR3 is TGTGCCAGCAGCGCATCCGGACTAGCGGGAGGGAATGAGCAGTTCTTC. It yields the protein CASSASGLAGGNEQFF.

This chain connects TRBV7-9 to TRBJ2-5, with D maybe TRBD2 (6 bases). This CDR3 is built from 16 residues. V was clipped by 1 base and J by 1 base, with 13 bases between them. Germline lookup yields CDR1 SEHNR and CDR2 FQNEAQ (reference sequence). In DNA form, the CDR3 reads TGTGCCAGCAGCTTAGTCGTGGCGGGACCCCAAGAGACCCAGTACTTC. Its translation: CASSLVVAGPQETQYF. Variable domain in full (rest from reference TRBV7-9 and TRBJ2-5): DTGVSQNPRHKITKRGQNVTFRCDPISEHNRLYWYRQTLGQGPEFLTYFQNEAQLEKSRLLSDRFSAERPKGSFSTLEIQRTEQGDSAMYLCASSLVVAGPQETQYFGPGTRLLVL.

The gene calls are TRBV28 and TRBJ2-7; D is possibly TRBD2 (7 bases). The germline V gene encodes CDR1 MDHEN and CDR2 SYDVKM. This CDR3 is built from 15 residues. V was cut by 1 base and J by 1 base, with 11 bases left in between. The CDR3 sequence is CASSLSRGLSYEQYF. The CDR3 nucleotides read TGTGCCAGCAGTTTATCGCGGGGGCTATCCTACGAGCAGTACTTC. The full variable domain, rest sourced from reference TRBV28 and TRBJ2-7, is DVKVTQSSRYLVKRTGEKVFLECVQDMDHENMFWYRQDPGLGLRLIYFSYDVKMKEKGDIPEGYSVSREKKERFSLILESASTNQTSMYLCASSLSRGLSYEQYFGPGTRLTVT.

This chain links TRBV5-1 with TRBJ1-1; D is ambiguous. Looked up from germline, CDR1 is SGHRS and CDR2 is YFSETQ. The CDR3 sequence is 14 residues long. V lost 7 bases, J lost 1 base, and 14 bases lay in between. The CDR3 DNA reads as TGCGCCAGCTTCACTGGAGCCTCGAACACTGAAGCTTTCTTT. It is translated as CASFTGASNTEAFF.

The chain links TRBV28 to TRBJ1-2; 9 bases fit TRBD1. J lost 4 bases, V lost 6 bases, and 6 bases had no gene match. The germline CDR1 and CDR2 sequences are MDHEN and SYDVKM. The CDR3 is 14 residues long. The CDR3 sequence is CASRGQGFGYGYTF. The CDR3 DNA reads TGTGCCAGCAGAGGACAGGGGTTTGGCTATGGCTACACCTTC.

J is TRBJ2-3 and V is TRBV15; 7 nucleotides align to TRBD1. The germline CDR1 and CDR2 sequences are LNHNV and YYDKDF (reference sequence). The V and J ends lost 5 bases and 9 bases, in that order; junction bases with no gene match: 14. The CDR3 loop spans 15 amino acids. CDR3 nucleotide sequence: TGTGCCACCAGCCCAGGGGGAGAGGGCGTAGGAACGCAGTATTTT. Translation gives CATSPGGEGVGTQYF.

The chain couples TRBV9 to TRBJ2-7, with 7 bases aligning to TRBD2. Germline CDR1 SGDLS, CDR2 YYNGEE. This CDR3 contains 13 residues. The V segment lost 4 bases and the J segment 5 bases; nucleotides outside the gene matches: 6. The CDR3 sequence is CASSPTSVHEQYF. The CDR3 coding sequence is TGTGCCAGCAGCCCCACTAGCGTGCACGAGCAGTACTTC.